This TCR beta chain was obtained from a study of T cell responses to AZD1222 COVID-19 vaccine. Sequencing used immunoSEQ multiplex PCR; TCRdb keeps in-frame clones, though not all of them. The data contain 100,000 to 140,000 clones, 92% of them seen just once; the ten biggest clones take up about 8.1%. Findings and limits, study-wide: Repertoire collection took place solely once the T cell response had peaked. Donors, mostly white British, included more females; clonal diversity was possibly underestimated. Only a handful of AZD1222 recipients, roughly 6 in all, had baseline seropositivity.

V was clipped by 0 bases and J by 5 bases, with 14 bases between them. Germline-derived CDR1 and CDR2 are LGHNA and YSLEER. This CDR3 comprises 15 residues. Comments on this clone: Its target is not known.

This clonotype originated in an adult who received the AZD1222 COVID-19 vaccine. V usage is TRBV4-3 and J usage is TRBJ2-7, with D possibly TRBD2 on 5 matching bases. Sample: peripheral blood, taken 28 days after the second AZD1222 dose. The CDR3 nucleotides read TGCGCCAGCAGCCAAGATTACGGGAATCGCGACGAGCAGTACTTC. Translating it yields CASSQDYGNRDEQYF.